The text below deals with one T cell receptor beta chain. Its antigen target is currently unknown. From its cysteine to its phenylalanine, the CDR3 spans 13 amino acids. DNA is not on record. CDR1 MNHNS and CDR2 SASEGT were looked up in the germline V gene. These reads were obtained on an Illumina HiSeq 2000. 5'RACE template switching, by which a universal primer site and unique molecular identifiers were added, was used to make TCR beta cDNA libraries. cDNA synthesis was primed from the TCR beta constant segment, followed by two successive PCR amplification steps. In the original analysis: MIGEC was used to demultiplex reads and group the reads by UMI, and MiTCR was used to assemble and quantify clonotypes. To exclude erroneous sequences, only TCR cDNA sequences supported by at least two reads were retained. The tcR package was used for downstream repertoire analysis, with clonotypes matched between fractions based on CDR3 nucleotide sequence plus V segment. VDJmatch was used to annotate antigen specificity against VDJdb, with one amino acid substitution in CDR3 permitted. After reprocessing by TCRdb, each CDR3 protein sequence is one entry, and no DNA is given. It is TCRdb's table, rather than the study itself, that gives the V and J calls and clone size. The sample table holds about 380,000 distinct CDR3 sequences. Together, the top ten hold over 4% of the sample.

The data originate from a study of T cells expressing NK-cell markers (dated by TCRdb to 2018 to 2021). Turning to the overall study: TCR beta-chain repertoires were profiled in sorted CD3+CD56+NKG2C+, CD3+CD56+NKG2C- and CD3+CD56-NKG2C+ T-cell subsets from about 8 donors. Among the eight sequenced donors, only one was HCMV-seronegative, while the other seven were HCMV-seropositive. All eight donors whose samples were sequenced were randomly selected healthy volunteers, three of them men and five women. Libraries were sequenced as 2 x 150 bp reads on Illumina HiSeq 2000/2500, MiSeq or NextSeq. Summary of the overall study and its limitations: Whether the expanded NKG2C-expressing T cell clones were specific for HCMV antigens was left unclear. For five or six donors, the dominant CD3+CD56+NKG2C+ clonotypes were among the top 10 CD8+ clonotypes and accounted for roughly 1.0-7.5% of CD8+ T cells. Those dominant clonotypes were again the most abundant among CD3+CD56-NKG2C+ cells in a few donors, at 28.3-60.1%.

HCMV serostatus was determined by detecting HCMV-specific IgG in serum with a commercial ELISA kit. Peripheral blood mononuclear cells were isolated from blood by Ficoll density gradient centrifugation. Sequencing input: blood T cells: a sorted CD56 or NKG2C T cell subset, CD4+ or CD8+ T cells, or bulk PBMC T cells (not recorded which). The chain links TRBV6-1 with TRBJ1-2; without DNA, the TCRdb call of TRBD1 cannot be checked. The receptor was isolated from a man between 18 and 69 years old in good health. For the CDR3, the sequence is CASKGRGLDGYTF.